This T cell receptor (beta chain) emerged from a study of CD8 T cells in Susac syndrome. When the RNA was reverse transcribed, random hexamers were used with an input of roughly 0.45 to 1 ug. TCRdb re-called the immunoSEQ multiplex PCR reads with MiXCR, one entry per CDR3 protein. The data hold some 130,000 distinct CDR3 sequences, with roughly 94% observed a single time. The CDR3 runs 14 residues. Per germline, CDR1 SGDLS and CDR2 YYNGEE. The germline V and J ends were trimmed by 3 bases and 6 bases, with 12 bases remaining between them. The chain employs TRBV9 and TRBJ2-2; D gene unclear. The receptor comes from a human donor with Susac syndrome. The sequencing sample was made of CD8+ T cells from PBMCs. The CDR3 DNA follows: TGTGCCAGCAGCGGACGGGTTGGGCCCGGGGAGCTGTTTTTT. Translated: CASSGRVGPGELFF.